This T cell receptor beta chain was sequenced in a study of shared clonotypes between healthy human individuals. Assay: immunoSEQ multiplex PCR; the TCRdb copy retains only in-frame clones and omits some. The sample yields 900,000 to 1,200,000 clones, around 78% seen once. The specimen sequenced was memory CD4+ T cells from PBMCs. Subset reported: CD45RA-negative fraction. This TCR was sampled from a man in his late teens or twenties in good health. Some clones in this sample may be carry-over from other donors' samples.

The CDR3 here is CASSSGTAFNQPQHF. The CDR3 nucleotides read TGTGCCAGCAGCTCCGGGACAGCATTCAATCAGCCCCAGCATTTT. The genes are TRBV2 and TRBJ1-5, with 7 nucleotides matching TRBD1. J was trimmed by 3 bases and V by 6 bases; bases with no gene match: 8. Germline V gene sequence: CDR1 SNHLY, CDR2 FYNNEI. The CDR3 runs 15 residues.